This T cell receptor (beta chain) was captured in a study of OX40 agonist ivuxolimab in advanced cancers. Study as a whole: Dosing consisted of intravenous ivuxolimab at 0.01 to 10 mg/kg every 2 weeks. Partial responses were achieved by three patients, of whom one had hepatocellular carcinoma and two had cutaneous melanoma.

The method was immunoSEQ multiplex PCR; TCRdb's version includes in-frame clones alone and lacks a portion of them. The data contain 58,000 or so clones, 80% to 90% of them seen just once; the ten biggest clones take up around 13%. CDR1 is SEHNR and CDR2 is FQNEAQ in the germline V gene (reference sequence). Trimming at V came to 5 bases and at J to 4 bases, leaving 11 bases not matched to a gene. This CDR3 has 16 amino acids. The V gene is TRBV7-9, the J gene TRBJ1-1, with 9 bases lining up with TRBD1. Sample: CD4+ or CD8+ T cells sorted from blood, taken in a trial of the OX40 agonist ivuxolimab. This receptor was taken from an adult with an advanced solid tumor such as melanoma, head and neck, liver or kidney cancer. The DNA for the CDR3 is TGTGCCAGCAGCCCACCCACAGGGGGCGAAAGCACTGAAGCTTTCTTT. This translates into CASSPPTGGESTEAFF.